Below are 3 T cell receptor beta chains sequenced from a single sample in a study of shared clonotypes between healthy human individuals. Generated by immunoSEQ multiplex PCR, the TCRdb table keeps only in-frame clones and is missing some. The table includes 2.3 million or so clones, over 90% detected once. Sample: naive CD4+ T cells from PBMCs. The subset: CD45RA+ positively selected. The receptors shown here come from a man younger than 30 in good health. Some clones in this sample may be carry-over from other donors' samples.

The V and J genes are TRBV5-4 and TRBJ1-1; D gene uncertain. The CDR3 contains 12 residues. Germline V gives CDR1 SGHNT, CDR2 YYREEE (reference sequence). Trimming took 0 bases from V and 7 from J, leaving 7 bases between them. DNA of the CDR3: TGTGCCAGCAGCTTGGCCGCGGGTGAAGCTTTCTTT. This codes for CASSLAAGEAFF.

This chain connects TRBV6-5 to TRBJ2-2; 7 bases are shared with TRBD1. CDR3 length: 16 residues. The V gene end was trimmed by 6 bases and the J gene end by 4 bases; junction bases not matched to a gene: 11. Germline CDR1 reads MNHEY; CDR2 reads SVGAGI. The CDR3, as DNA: TGTGCCAGCAGCTACCTACAGGGGCTCCCCACCGGGGAGCTGTTTTTT. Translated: CASSYLQGLPTGELFF.

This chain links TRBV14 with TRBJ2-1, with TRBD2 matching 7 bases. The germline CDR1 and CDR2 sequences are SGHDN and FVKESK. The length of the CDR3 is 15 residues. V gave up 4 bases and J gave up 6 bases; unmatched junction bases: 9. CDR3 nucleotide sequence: TGTGCCAGCAGCCCGCGACTAGCTCGAGGCAATGAGCAGTTCTTC. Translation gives CASSPRLARGNEQFF.